This T cell receptor (beta chain) was captured by sequencing in a study of identical twins' blood T cells. The donors were healthy female monozygous twins, three pairs in total. CDR3 size: 16 residues. Trimming took off 3 bases at V and 1 base at J, with 14 bases between the two ends. Germline-derived CDR1 and CDR2 are MGHDK and SYGVNS. This clonotype was counted a few times. TCRdb independently ran MiXCR on the 5' RACE reads; one entry per CDR3 protein. This sample has a few hundred thousand distinct CDR3 sequences, with over 25% found just once. The specimen was PBMCs. This chain joins TRBV25-1 and TRBJ2-3; D assignment may be TRBD1 or TRBD2 (5 bases each). The sequence was collected from a woman aged 18-49 years in good health. CDR3 amino acids: CASSEVPGPRTDTQYF. The CDR3 DNA follows: TGTGCCAGCAGTGAGGTCCCGGGACCACGCACAGATACGCAGTATTTT.